This T cell receptor beta chain was sequenced for a study of blood T cell repertoires in COVID-19. TCRdb keeps only in-frame clones here, not all; method: immunoSEQ multiplex PCR. The sample contains 100,000 or so clones, around 80% of which appear only once. This CDR3 contains 12 residues. The ends were cut back, 5 bases at V and 11 bases at J, with 13 bases in the middle. The germline V gene encodes CDR1 SNHLY and CDR2 FYNNEI. This TCR derives from a man aged 50-60 years with active or convalescent COVID-19. The chain recombines TRBV2 with TRBJ2-4; D may be TRBD1 (8 bases). The sample consisted of peripheral blood. The CDR3, as DNA: TGTGCCAGCAGTCCACAGGGGGGGGTTCAGTACTTC. Translated, it gives CASSPQGGVQYF.